This T cell receptor (beta chain) was sequenced for a study of T cell responses to AZD1222 COVID-19 vaccine. Germline V lookup: CDR1 LNHDA, CDR2 SQIVND (reference sequence). CDR3 size: 12 residues. Trimming removed 11 bases at V and 5 bases at J, with 13 bases between. Only in-frame clones appear in the TCRdb table, and some are missing; sequencing was by immunoSEQ multiplex PCR. The repertoire consists of more than 110,000 clones, with under 95% occurring once and the leading ten covering around 3%. The sample in question was peripheral blood, obtained on day 0 of AZD1222 vaccination. This sequence joins TRBV19 and TRBJ2-1, with D maybe TRBD2 (6 bases). This receptor was taken from an adult in good health. The CDR3 region is CAGYGGNNEQFF. The CDR3 coding sequence is TGTGCCGGGTACGGAGGGAACAATGAGCAGTTCTTC.